The entry below describes one T cell receptor (beta chain). The sample belongs to a study of CD8 T cells in Susac syndrome. The multiple sclerosis control group comprised treatment-naive patients with stable or active relapsing-remitting disease. With 2 bases removed from V and 2 bases from J, the gap between germline ends came to 11 bases. The CDR3 covers 15 residues. CDR1 is LNHDA and CDR2 is SQIVND in the germline V gene (reference sequence). The authors reverse transcribed 0.5 to 1 ug RNA with random hexamers. MiXCR was run by TCRdb on the immunoSEQ multiplex PCR reads, yielding one entry per CDR3 protein. The sample has almost 450,000 distinct CDR3 sequences, 75% to 90% seen once; the top ten hold about 0.1%.

The genes are TRBV19 and TRBJ2-3; D possibly corresponds to TRBD2 (6 bases). The sequenced sample was CD8+ T cells from PBMCs. The origin of this receptor is a human donor with multiple sclerosis. CDR3 region: CASSIPGELTDTQYF. For the CDR3, the DNA is TGTGCCAGTAGTATACCGGGAGAACTCACAGATACGCAGTATTTT.